A selection of T cell receptor beta chains follows, all from one sample in a study of T cells in Graves' hyperthyroidism and ophthalmopathy. MiXCR, run by TCRdb on the multiplex PCR reads, gives a single entry per CDR3 protein. The sample carries approximately 500,000 distinct CDR3 sequences, about half recorded once. Sequencing input: peripheral blood or thyroid tissue (not recorded which). These receptors originate from a woman younger than 35 with Graves' hyperthyroidism. Each CDR3 is given with its conserved first and last residue. D genes are given only for firm matches. Clone size is not always given. Where it is, it says once, few, many or a class for expanded clones.

v_gene: TRBV10-1; d_gene: NA; abundance: few; j_gene: TRBJ1-1; CDR3aa: CASSESPGGGTEAFF; CDR3nt: TGCGCCAGCAGTGAGTCGCCCGGGGGAGGCACTGAAGCTTTCTTT
v_gene: TRBV29-1; d_gene: NA; abundance: NA; j_gene: TRBJ2-7; CDR3aa: CSVEDREGYEQYF; CDR3nt: TGCAGCGTTGAGGACAGGGAGGGCTACGAGCAGTACTTC
v_gene: TRBV2; d_gene: NA; abundance: many; j_gene: TRBJ1-5; CDR3aa: CANSARGQSSNQPQHF; CDR3nt: TGTGCCAACAGTGCTCGCGGACAGAGTAGCAATCAGCCCCAGCATTTT
v_gene: TRBV7-8; d_gene: NA; abundance: once; j_gene: TRBJ1-6; CDR3aa: CASRPVGSSFNSPLHF; CDR3nt: TGTGCCAGCAGGCCAGTCGGGAGCTCCTTCAATTCACCCCTCCACTTT
v_gene: TRBV15; d_gene: NA; abundance: NA; j_gene: TRBJ1-5; CDR3aa: CATSRGWETQHF; CDR3nt: TGTGCCACCAGCAGAGGCTGGGAGACCCAGCATTTT
v_gene: TRBV20-1; d_gene: NA; abundance: NA; j_gene: TRBJ2-7; CDR3aa: CSARVGVSSYEQYF; CDR3nt: TGCAGTGCTAGAGTGGGGGTGAGCTCCTACGAGCAGTACTTC
v_gene: TRBV5-1; d_gene: TRBD1; abundance: many; j_gene: TRBJ1-2; CDR3aa: CASSLGQGTDGYTF; CDR3nt: TGCGCCAGCAGCTTGGGACAGGGGACTGATGGCTACACCTTC
v_gene: TRBV24-1; d_gene: NA; abundance: NA; j_gene: TRBJ2-7; CDR3aa: CASRPWAYEQYF; CDR3nt: TGTGCCAGCAGGCCGTGGGCCTACGAGCAGTACTTC
v_gene: TRBV2; d_gene: NA; abundance: once; j_gene: TRBJ1-1; CDR3aa: CASSELRDGYTEAFF; CDR3nt: TGTGCCAGCAGTGAATTAAGGGACGGATACACTGAAGCTTTCTTT
v_gene: TRBV7-2; d_gene: NA; abundance: few; j_gene: TRBJ2-7; CDR3aa: CASSRSRGVYEQYF; CDR3nt: TGTGCCAGCAGCAGATCCAGGGGAGTCTACGAGCAGTACTTC
v_gene: TRBV10-3; d_gene: TRBD1; abundance: NA; j_gene: TRBJ2-5; CDR3aa: CAISEVGQGQETQYF; CDR3nt: TGTGCCATCAGTGAGGTGGGACAGGGTCAAGAGACCCAGTACTTC
v_gene: TRBV2; d_gene: TRBD1; abundance: many; j_gene: TRBJ1-4; CDR3aa: CASSEDRTGSEKLFF; CDR3nt: TGTGCCAGCAGTGAAGACAGGACAGGGAGTGAAAAACTGTTTTTT
v_gene: TRBV6-5; d_gene: TRBD1; abundance: once; j_gene: TRBJ1-2; CDR3aa: CASSDPGGLEGYTF; CDR3nt: TGTGCCAGCAGTGACCCAGGGGGCCTGGAGGGCTACACCTTC
v_gene: TRBV20-1; d_gene: NA; abundance: NA; j_gene: TRBJ2-5; CDR3aa: CSARQAQETQYF; CDR3nt: TGCAGTGCTAGACAGGCTCAAGAGACCCAGTACTTC
v_gene: TRBV5-4; d_gene: NA; abundance: many; j_gene: TRBJ2-5; CDR3aa: CASSLIAEETQYF; CDR3nt: TGTGCCAGCAGCTTAATAGCGGAAGAGACCCAGTACTTC
v_gene: TRBV20-1; d_gene: NA; abundance: NA; j_gene: TRBJ2-3; CDR3aa: CSALMSGSTDTQYF; CDR3nt: TGCAGTGCCCTTATGAGCGGGAGCACAGATACGCAGTATTTT
v_gene: TRBV7-8; d_gene: TRBD2; abundance: NA; j_gene: TRBJ2-2; CDR3aa: CASSQVLSSGGRAGPGELFF; CDR3nt: TGCGCCAGCAGCCAAGTCCTTTCGAGTGGCGGGAGGGCCGGTCCCGGGGAGCTGTTTTTT
v_gene: TRBV24-1; d_gene: NA; abundance: few; j_gene: TRBJ2-1; CDR3aa: CATSGGHEQFF; CDR3nt: TGTGCCACCAGTGGAGGCCATGAGCAGTTCTTC
v_gene: TRBV9; d_gene: NA; abundance: many; j_gene: TRBJ1-1; CDR3aa: CASSPSVGRSRNTEAFF; CDR3nt: TGTGCCAGCAGCCCATCAGTCGGTAGGTCACGGAACACTGAAGCTTTCTTT
v_gene: TRBV29-1; d_gene: NA; abundance: few; j_gene: TRBJ1-1; CDR3aa: CSVDVGREGSEAFF; CDR3nt: TGCAGCGTTGACGTGGGGCGGGAGGGCAGTGAAGCTTTCTTT
v_gene: TRBV20-1; d_gene: TRBD2; abundance: many; j_gene: TRBJ2-2; CDR3aa: CSAGLDTGELFF; CDR3nt: TGCAGTGCGGGACTAGACACCGGGGAGCTGTTTTTT
v_gene: TRBV5-1; d_gene: TRBD1; abundance: once; j_gene: TRBJ2-7; CDR3aa: CASSVGPTGGEAEQYF; CDR3nt: TGCGCCAGCAGCGTTGGGCCCACAGGGGGAGAGGCCGAGCAGTACTTC
v_gene: TRBV2; d_gene: TRBD2; abundance: NA; j_gene: TRBJ2-7; CDR3aa: CASSDALAGIEQYF; CDR3nt: TGTGCCAGCAGTGATGCTTTAGCGGGAATCGAGCAGTACTTC
v_gene: TRBV6-5; d_gene: TRBD2; abundance: many; j_gene: TRBJ2-7; CDR3aa: CASSGPGLADEQYF; CDR3nt: TGTGCCAGCAGTGGGCCGGGACTAGCGGACGAGCAGTACTTC
v_gene: TRBV7-6; d_gene: TRBD1; abundance: many; j_gene: TRBJ2-7; CDR3aa: CASSTRDSFSQQYF; CDR3nt: TGTGCCAGCAGCACTAGGGACAGTTTTTCGCAGCAGTACTTC
v_gene: TRBV19; d_gene: NA; abundance: NA; j_gene: TRBJ1-4; CDR3aa: CASSIGLATNEKLFF; CDR3nt: TGTGCCAGTAGTATCGGGCTTGCAACTAATGAAAAACTGTTTTTT
v_gene: TRBV29-1; d_gene: TRBD2; abundance: NA; j_gene: TRBJ2-2; CDR3aa: CSVGAGERTGELFF; CDR3nt: TGCAGCGTAGGAGCGGGAGAGAGGACCGGGGAGCTGTTTTTT
v_gene: TRBV6-4; d_gene: TRBD1; abundance: many; j_gene: TRBJ2-2; CDR3aa: CASGTGDTGELFF; CDR3nt: TGTGCCAGCGGGACAGGGGACACCGGGGAGCTGTTTTTT
v_gene: TRBV18; d_gene: TRBD1; abundance: NA; j_gene: TRBJ2-2; CDR3aa: CASSLQGQGNTGELFF; CDR3nt: TGTGCCAGCTCACTGCAGGGACAGGGGAACACCGGGGAGCTGTTTTTT
v_gene: TRBV30; d_gene: NA; abundance: NA; j_gene: TRBJ1-1; CDR3aa: CAWSQGMNTEAFF; CDR3nt: TGTGCCTGGAGTCAGGGGATGAACACTGAAGCTTTCTTT
v_gene: TRBV7-2; d_gene: NA; abundance: NA; j_gene: TRBJ1-5; CDR3aa: CASSFDGGGQPQHF; CDR3nt: TGTGCCAGCAGTTTTGACGGAGGGGGTCAGCCCCAGCATTTT
v_gene: TRBV20-1; d_gene: TRBD1; abundance: NA; j_gene: TRBJ1-2; CDR3aa: CSARRDRGLYGYTF; CDR3nt: TGCAGTGCTAGGCGGGACAGGGGTCTGTATGGCTACACCTTC
v_gene: TRBV24-1; d_gene: NA; abundance: NA; j_gene: TRBJ2-1; CDR3aa: CATSETTSYEQFF; CDR3nt: TGTGCCACCAGTGAAACTACTAGCTATGAGCAGTTCTTC
v_gene: TRBV7-2; d_gene: NA; abundance: many; j_gene: TRBJ1-5; CDR3aa: CASSLLPGTLGNQPQHF; CDR3nt: TGTGCCAGCAGCTTACTGCCAGGGACTCTTGGCAATCAGCCCCAGCATTTT
v_gene: TRBV14; d_gene: NA; abundance: many; j_gene: TRBJ1-2; CDR3aa: CASSQGLGWFRYTF; CDR3nt: TGTGCCAGCAGCCAAGGACTGGGATGGTTTCGCTACACCTTC
v_gene: TRBV10-2; d_gene: TRBD2; abundance: many; j_gene: TRBJ2-2; CDR3aa: CASQGLAGLTGELFF; CDR3nt: TGCGCCAGCCAGGGACTAGCGGGGCTCACCGGGGAGCTGTTTTTT
v_gene: TRBV10-3; d_gene: TRBD1; abundance: many; j_gene: TRBJ1-2; CDR3aa: CAISDGLDRSYGYTF; CDR3nt: TGTGCCATCAGTGATGGATTGGACAGGTCCTATGGCTACACCTTC
v_gene: TRBV20-1; d_gene: TRBD1; abundance: many; j_gene: TRBJ2-6; CDR3aa: CSAAQDRFSGANVLTF; CDR3nt: TGCAGTGCAGCACAGGACAGGTTCTCTGGGGCCAACGTCCTGACTTTC
v_gene: TRBV7-2; d_gene: NA; abundance: many; j_gene: TRBJ2-2; CDR3aa: CASNTGELFF; CDR3nt: TGTGCCAGCAACACCGGGGAGCTGTTTTTT
v_gene: TRBV12-3/TRBV12-4; d_gene: TRBD2; abundance: NA; j_gene: TRBJ2-7; CDR3aa: CASSLMGLADRNNEQYF; CDR3nt: TGTGCCAGCAGTTTAATGGGACTAGCGGACCGAAACAATGAGCAGTACTTC
v_gene: TRBV29-1; d_gene: NA; abundance: NA; j_gene: TRBJ2-5; CDR3aa: CSARGGGQETQYF; CDR3nt: TGCAGCGCCCGAGGTGGAGGCCAAGAGACCCAGTACTTC
v_gene: TRBV20-1; d_gene: TRBD1; abundance: few; j_gene: TRBJ2-7; CDR3aa: CSASFGQAPYEQYF; CDR3nt: TGCAGTGCTTCCTTCGGACAGGCACCCTACGAGCAGTACTTC
v_gene: TRBV18; d_gene: NA; abundance: few; j_gene: TRBJ1-4; CDR3aa: CASSPTLGSKNEKLFF; CDR3nt: TGTGCCAGCTCACCTACCCTGGGGAGCAAGAATGAAAAACTGTTTTTT
v_gene: TRBV11-3; d_gene: TRBD1; abundance: NA; j_gene: TRBJ2-2; CDR3aa: CASSPHRGGELFF; CDR3nt: TGTGCCAGCAGCCCCCACAGGGGCGGGGAGCTGTTTTTT
v_gene: TRBV7-9; d_gene: NA; abundance: few; j_gene: TRBJ2-3; CDR3aa: CASRWTGTFTDTQYF; CDR3nt: TGTGCCAGCAGGTGGACTGGAACCTTCACAGATACGCAGTATTTT
v_gene: TRBV7-9; d_gene: NA; abundance: few; j_gene: TRBJ1-5; CDR3aa: CASSPGGAGGRPQHF; CDR3nt: TGTGCCAGCAGCCCGGGGGGGGCCGGAGGTAGGCCCCAGCATTTT
v_gene: TRBV25-1; d_gene: NA; abundance: many; j_gene: TRBJ2-7; CDR3aa: CASSVGTPGLSEQYF; CDR3nt: TGTGCCAGCAGTGTTGGGACACCGGGGCTTAGTGAGCAGTACTTC
v_gene: TRBV24-1; d_gene: TRBD2; abundance: NA; j_gene: TRBJ2-3; CDR3aa: CATSDRPGLAGTDTQYF; CDR3nt: TGTGCCACCAGTGATCGTCCGGGACTAGCGGGGACAGATACGCAGTATTTT
v_gene: TRBV7-3; d_gene: NA; abundance: many; j_gene: TRBJ2-2; CDR3aa: CASSWPPGLRNTGELFF; CDR3nt: TGTGCCAGCAGCTGGCCCCCGGGGCTCAGGAACACCGGGGAGCTGTTTTTT
v_gene: TRBV5-1; d_gene: NA; abundance: many; j_gene: TRBJ2-7; CDR3aa: CASSLVRGAYEQYF; CDR3nt: TGCGCCAGCAGCTTGGTCAGGGGCGCCTACGAGCAGTACTTC